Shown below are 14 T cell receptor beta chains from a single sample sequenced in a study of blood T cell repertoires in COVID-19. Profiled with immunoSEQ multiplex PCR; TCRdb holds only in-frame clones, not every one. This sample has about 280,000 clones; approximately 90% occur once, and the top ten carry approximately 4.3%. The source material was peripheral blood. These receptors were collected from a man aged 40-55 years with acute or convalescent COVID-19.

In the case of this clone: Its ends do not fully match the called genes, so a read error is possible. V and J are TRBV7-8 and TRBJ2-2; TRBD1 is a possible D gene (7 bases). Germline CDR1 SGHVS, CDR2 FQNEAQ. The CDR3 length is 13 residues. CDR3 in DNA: TGTGCCAGCAGCTTATTTACCCAGGGGGGGCTGTTTTTT. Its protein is CASSLFTQGGLFF.

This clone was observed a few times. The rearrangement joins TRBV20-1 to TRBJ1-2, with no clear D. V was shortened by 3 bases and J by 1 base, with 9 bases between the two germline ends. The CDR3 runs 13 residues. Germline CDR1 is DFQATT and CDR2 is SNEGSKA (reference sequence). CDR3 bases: TGCAGTGCTAGTCCGGAGGGTAACTATGGCTACACCTTC. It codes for CSASPEGNYGYTF.

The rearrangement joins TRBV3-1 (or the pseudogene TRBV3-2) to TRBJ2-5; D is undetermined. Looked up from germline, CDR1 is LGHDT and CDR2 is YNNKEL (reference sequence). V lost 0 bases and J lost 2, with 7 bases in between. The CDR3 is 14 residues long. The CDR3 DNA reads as TGTGCCAGCAGCCAAGATTTCAGGCAAGAGACCCAGTACTTC. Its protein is CASSQDFRQETQYF.

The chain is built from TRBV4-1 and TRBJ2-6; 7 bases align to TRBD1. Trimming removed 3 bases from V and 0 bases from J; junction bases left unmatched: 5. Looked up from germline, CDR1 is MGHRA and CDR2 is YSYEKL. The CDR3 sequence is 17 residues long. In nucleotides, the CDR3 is TGCGCCAGCAGCCAGCCTTACAGGGGCTCTGGGGCCAACGTCCTGACTTTC. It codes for CASSQPYRGSGANVLTF.

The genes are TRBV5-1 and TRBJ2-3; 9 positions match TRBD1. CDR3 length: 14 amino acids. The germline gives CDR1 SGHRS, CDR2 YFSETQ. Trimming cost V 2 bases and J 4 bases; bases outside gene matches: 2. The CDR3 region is CASSFRTGADTQYF. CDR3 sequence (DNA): TGCGCCAGCAGCTTCCGGACAGGGGCAGATACGCAGTATTTT.

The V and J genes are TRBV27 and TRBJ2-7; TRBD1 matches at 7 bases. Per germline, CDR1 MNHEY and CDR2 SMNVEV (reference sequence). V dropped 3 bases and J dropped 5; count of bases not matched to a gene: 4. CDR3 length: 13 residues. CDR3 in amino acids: CASSFAGGNEQYF. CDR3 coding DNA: TGTGCCAGCAGTTTCGCAGGGGGTAACGAGCAGTACTTC.

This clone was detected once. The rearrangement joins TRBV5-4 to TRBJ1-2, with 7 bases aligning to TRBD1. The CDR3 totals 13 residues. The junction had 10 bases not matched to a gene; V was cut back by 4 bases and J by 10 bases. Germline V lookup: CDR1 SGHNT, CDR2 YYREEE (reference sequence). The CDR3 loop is CASSHRGGPYYTF. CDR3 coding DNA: TGTGCCAGCAGCCACAGGGGCGGCCCCTACTACACCTTC. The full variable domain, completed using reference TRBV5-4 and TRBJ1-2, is ETGVTQSPTHLIKTRGQQVTLRCSSQSGHNTVSWYQQALGQGPQFIFQYYREEENGRGNFPPRFSGLQFPNYSSELNVNALELDDSALYLCASSHRGGPYYTFGSGTRLTVV.

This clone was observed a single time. The CDR3 DNA follows: TGCGCCAGCAGCTTGGTGACTAGCACAGATACGCAGTATTTT. Translating it yields CASSLVTSTDTQYF. The chain joins TRBV5-1 to TRBJ2-3; D ambiguous. Trimming cost V 0 bases and J 0 bases, with 5 bases left between them. Germline values: CDR1 SGHRS, CDR2 YFSETQ. CDR3 size: 14 residues.

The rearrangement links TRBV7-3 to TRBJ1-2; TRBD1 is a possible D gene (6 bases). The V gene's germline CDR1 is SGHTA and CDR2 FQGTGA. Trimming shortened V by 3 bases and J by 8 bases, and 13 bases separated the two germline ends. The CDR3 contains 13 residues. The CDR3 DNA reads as TGTGCCAGCAGCTTGGGACAAGGCGGCGGCTACACCTTC. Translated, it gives CASSLGQGGGYTF.

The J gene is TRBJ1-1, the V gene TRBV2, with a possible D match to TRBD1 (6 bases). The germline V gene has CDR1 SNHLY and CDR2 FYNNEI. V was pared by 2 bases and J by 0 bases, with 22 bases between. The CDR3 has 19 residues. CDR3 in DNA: TGTGCCAGCAGTGAATCCCTGATGAAAAGGGGGGGACTGAACACTGAAGCTTTCTTT. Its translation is CASSESLMKRGGLNTEAFF.

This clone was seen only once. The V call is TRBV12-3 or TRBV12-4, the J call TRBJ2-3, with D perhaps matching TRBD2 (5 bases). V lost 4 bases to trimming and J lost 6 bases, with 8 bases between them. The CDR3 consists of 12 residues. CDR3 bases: TGTGCCAGCAGTTCCCTAGCTGATACGCAGTATTTT. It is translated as CASSSLADTQYF.

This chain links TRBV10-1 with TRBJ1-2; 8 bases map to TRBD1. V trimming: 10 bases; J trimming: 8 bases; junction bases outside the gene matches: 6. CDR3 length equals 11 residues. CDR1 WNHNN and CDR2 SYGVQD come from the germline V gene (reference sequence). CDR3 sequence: CANRGGDGYTF. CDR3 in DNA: TGCGCCAACAGGGGGGGGGACGGCTACACCTTC.

The CDR3 region is CASSSGTGAGELFF. CDR3 nucleotides: TGTGCCAGCAGCTCCGGGACAGGGGCCGGGGAGCTGTTTTTT. The chain employs TRBV5-8 and TRBJ2-2, with 10 bases lining up with TRBD1. With 3 bases clipped from V and 6 bases from J, the junction kept 2 bases outside the gene matches. The CDR3 consists of 14 residues. Looked up from germline, CDR1 is SGHTS and CDR2 is YDEGEE.

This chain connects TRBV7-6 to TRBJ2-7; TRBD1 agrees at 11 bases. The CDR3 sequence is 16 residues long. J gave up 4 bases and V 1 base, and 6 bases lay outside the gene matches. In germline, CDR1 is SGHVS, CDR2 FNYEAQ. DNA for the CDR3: TGTGCCAGCAGCTTAGGGACAGGGGGCCTGGGGTACGAGCAGTACTTC. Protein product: CASSLGTGGLGYEQYF.